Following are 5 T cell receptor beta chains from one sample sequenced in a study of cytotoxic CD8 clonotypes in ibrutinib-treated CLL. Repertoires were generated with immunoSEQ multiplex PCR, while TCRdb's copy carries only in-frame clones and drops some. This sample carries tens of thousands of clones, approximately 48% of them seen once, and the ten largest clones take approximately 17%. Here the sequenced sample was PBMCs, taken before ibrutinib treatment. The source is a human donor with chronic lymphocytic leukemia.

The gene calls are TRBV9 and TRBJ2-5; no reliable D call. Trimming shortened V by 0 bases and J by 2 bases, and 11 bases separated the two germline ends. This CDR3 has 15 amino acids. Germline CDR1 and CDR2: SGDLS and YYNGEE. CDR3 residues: CASSVGGLSQETQYF. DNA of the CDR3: TGTGCCAGCAGCGTAGGGGGTTTGTCGCAAGAGACCCAGTACTTC.

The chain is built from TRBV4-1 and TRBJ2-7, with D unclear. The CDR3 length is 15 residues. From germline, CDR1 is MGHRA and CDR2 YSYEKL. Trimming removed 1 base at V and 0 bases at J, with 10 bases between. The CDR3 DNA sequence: TGCGCCAGCAGCCAAGTGGCAGGAAACTCCTACGAGCAGTACTTC. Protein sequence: CASSQVAGNSYEQYF.

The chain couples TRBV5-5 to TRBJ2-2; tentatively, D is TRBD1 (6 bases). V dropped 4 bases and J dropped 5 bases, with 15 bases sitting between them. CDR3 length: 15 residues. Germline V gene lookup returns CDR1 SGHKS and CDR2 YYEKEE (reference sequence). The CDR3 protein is CASSLDRLSTGELFF. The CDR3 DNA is TGTGCCAGCAGCCTAGACAGGCTTTCTACCGGGGAGCTGTTTTTT.

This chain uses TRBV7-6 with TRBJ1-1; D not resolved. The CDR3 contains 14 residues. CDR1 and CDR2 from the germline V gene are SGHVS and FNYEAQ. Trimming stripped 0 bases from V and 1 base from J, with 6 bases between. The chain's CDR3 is CASSLARGNTEAFF. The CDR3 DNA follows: TGTGCCAGCAGCTTAGCACGAGGGAACACTGAAGCTTTCTTT. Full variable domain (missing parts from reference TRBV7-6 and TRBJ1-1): GAGVSQSPRYKVTKRGQDVALRCDPISGHVSLYWYRQALGQGPEFLTYFNYEAQQDKSGLPNDRFSAERPEGSISTLTIQRTEQRDSAMYRCASSLARGNTEAFFGQGTRLTVV.

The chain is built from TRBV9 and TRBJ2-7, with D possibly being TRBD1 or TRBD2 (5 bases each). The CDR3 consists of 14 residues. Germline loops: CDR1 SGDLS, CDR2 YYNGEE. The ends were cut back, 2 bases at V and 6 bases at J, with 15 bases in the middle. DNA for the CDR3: TGTGCCAGCAGCGTGAACCGGGACCCCCGCGAGCAGTACTTC. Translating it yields CASSVNRDPREQYF. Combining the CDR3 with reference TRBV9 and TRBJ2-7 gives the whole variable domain DSGVTQTPKHLITATGQRVTLRCSPRSGDLSVYWYQQSLDQGLQFLIQYYNGEERAKGNILERFSAQQFPDLHSELNLSSLELGDSALYFCASSVNRDPREQYFGPGTRLTVT.